This T cell receptor beta chain was documented in a study of early T cells in non-severe SARS-CoV-2 infection. About the research overall: Sequenced bulk RNA came from whole blood that was unsorted, and chains were unpaired. Study-level points and caveats: Anti-spike CD8 specificities were favored by VDJdb matching, whose results missed private and CD4 specificities.

Individual cDNA molecules received unique molecular identifiers during library preparation. MiXCR, applied by TCRdb to the 5' RACE reads, yields one record per CDR3 protein. The sample contains tens of thousands of distinct CDR3 sequences, over 10% of which appear only once. A remark on this clonotype: Its target is unknown.

The junction had 8 bases not matched to a gene; V was cut back by 0 bases and J by 3 bases. CDR1 and CDR2 from the germline V gene are SGDLS and YYNGEE. This CDR3 contains 16 residues. This chain links TRBV9 with TRBJ1-2; 7 bases align to TRBD1. Sequenced input: whole blood. The receptor's source is an adult who was a healthcare worker with PCR-confirmed SARS-CoV-2 infection or an uninfected control (not recorded which). CDR3 DNA: TGTGCCAGCAGCGTAGTCGCGGCAGGGGGAGACTATGGCTACACCTTC. This sequence encodes CASSVVAAGGDYGYTF. Combining the CDR3 with reference TRBV9 and TRBJ1-2 gives the whole variable domain DSGVTQTPKHLITATGQRVTLRCSPRSGDLSVYWYQQSLDQGLQFLIQYYNGEERAKGNILERFSAQQFPDLHSELNLSSLELGDSALYFCASSVVAAGGDYGYTFGSGTRLTVV.